This T cell receptor beta chain stems from a study of blood T cell repertoires in COVID-19. Study background: The study drew acute and convalescent COVID-19 samples from the United States, Italy and Spain. From T cells, B-cell-depleted T cells, or PBMCs came the material, which was cDNA or gDNA.

In the study's own analysis: Reference gene primers were amplified, and this amplification served to estimate nucleated cell counts. Generated by immunoSEQ multiplex PCR, the TCRdb table keeps only in-frame clones and is missing some. Clone size and the V and J calls come from that table; the DNA yielded D and trimming. The sample shows over 400,000 clones, approximately 83% of them seen only once. The CDR3 is made up of 11 amino acids. Germline CDR1 and CDR2: SGHRS and YFSETQ. Trimming shortened V by 1 base and J by 8 bases, and 6 bases separated the two germline ends. This chain joins TRBV5-1 and TRBJ1-2; no definite D call. The sequenced sample consisted of peripheral blood. The clonotype originates from a human donor in a cohort sampled during active COVID-19. The CDR3 DNA reads as TGCGCCAGCAGCTTGACGGGGGGCTACACCTTC. Translating gives CASSLTGGYTF.